Included here is one T cell receptor (beta chain) sequence, with context. Its cognate antigen is unknown. The CDR3 is 16 amino acids. CDR1 and CDR2 (germline): LNHNV, YYDKDF (reference sequence). Trimming left V 1 base short and J 5 bases short, with 17 bases between. The entry originates in a study of cytomegalovirus exposure and HLA in healthy donors. General study points: Later analysis identified around 15,000 TCR beta sequences associated with HLA alleles, using a false discovery rate threshold of 0.05.

PCR primers comprised 60 Vbeta and 13 Jbeta primers. Clones were read by immunoSEQ multiplex PCR, and TCRdb kept only the in-frame ones, dropping some. The table shows roughly 180,000 clones, with around 80% occurring only once. This clonotype was obtained from a boy younger than 10 in good health and CMV-seronegative. V is TRBV15 and J is TRBJ2-5; weak D call: TRBD2 (7 bases). The source material was PBMCs. CDR3 in DNA: TGTGCCACCAGCAGAGTCGAGGGGGGGGATGAGGAGACCCAGTACTTC. This encodes CATSRVEGGDEETQYF.